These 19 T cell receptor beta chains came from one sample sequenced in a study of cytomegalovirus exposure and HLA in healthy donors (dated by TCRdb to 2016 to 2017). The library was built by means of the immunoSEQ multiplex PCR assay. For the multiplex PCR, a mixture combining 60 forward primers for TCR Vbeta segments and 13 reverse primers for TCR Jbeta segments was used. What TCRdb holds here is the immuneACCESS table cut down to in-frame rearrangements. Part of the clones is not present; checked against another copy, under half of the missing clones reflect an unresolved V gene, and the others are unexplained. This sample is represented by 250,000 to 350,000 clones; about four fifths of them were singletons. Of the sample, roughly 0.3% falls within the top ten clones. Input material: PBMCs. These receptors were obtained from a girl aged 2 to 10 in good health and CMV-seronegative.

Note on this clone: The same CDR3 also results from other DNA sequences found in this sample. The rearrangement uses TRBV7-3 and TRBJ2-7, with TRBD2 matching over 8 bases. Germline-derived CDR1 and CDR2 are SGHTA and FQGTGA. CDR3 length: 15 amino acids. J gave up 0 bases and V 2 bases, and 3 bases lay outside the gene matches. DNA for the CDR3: TGTGCCAGCAGCTTACGGGCGGGGGGCTCCTACGAGCAGTACTTC. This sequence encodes CASSLRAGGSYEQYF. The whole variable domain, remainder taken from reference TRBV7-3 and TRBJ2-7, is GAGVSQTPSNKVTEKGKYVELRCDPISGHTALYWYRQSLGQGPEFLIYFQGTGAADDSGLPNDRFFAVRPEGSVSTLKIQRTERGDSAVYLCASSLRAGGSYEQYFGPGTRLTVT.

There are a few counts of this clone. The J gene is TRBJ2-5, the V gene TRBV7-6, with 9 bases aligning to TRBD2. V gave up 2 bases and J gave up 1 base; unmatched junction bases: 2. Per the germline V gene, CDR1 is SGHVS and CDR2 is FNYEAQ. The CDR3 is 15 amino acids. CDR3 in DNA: TGTGCCAGCAGCTTATTTAGCGGGGGCCAAGAGACCCAGTACTTC. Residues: CASSLFSGGQETQYF.

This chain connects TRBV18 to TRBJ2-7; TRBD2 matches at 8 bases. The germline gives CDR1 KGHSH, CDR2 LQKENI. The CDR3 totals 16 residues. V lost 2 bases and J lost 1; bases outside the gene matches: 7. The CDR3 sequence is CASSPYSGAGSYEQYF. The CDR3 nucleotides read TGTGCCAGCTCACCATATAGCGGGGCCGGTTCCTACGAGCAGTACTTC.

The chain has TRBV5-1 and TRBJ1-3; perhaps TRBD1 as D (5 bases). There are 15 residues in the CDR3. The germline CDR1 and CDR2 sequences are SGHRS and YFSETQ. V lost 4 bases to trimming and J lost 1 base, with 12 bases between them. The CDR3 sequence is CASSDGGTSGNTIYF. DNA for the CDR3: TGCGCCAGCAGCGACGGGGGAACGTCTGGAAACACCATATATTTT. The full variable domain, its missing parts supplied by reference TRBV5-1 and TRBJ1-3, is KAGVTQTPRYLIKTRGQQVTLSCSPISGHRSVSWYQQTPGQGLQFLFEYFSETQRNKGNFPGRFSGRQFSNSRSEMNVSTLELGDSALYLCASSDGGTSGNTIYFGEGSWLTVV.

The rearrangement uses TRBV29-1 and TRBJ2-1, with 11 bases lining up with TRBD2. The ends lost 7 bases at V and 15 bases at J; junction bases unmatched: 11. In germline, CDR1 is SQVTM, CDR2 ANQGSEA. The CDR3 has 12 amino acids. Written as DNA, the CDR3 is TGCAGCGCAGTTACTAGCGGGAGACCCATGTTCTTC. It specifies CSAVTSGRPMFF.

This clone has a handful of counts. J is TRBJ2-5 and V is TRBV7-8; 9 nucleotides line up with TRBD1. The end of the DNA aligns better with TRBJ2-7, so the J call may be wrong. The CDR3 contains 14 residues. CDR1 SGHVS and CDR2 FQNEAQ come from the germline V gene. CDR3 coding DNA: TGTGCCAGCAGCACAGGGGGCCGTTCCTACGAGCAGTACTTC. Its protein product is CASSTGGRSYEQYF.

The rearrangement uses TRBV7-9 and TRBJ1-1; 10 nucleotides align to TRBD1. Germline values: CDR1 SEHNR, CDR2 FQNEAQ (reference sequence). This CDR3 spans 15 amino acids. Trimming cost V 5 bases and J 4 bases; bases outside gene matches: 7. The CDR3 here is CASSQMGTGATEAFF. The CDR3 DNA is TGTGCCAGCAGCCAGATGGGGACAGGGGCCACTGAAGCTTTCTTT.

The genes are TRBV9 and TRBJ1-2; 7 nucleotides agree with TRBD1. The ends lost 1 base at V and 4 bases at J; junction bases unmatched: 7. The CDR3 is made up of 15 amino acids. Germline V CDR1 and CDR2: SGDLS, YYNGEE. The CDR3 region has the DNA TGTGCCAGCAGCGTAACAGGGGTCGCGTTCTATGGCTACACCTTC. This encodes CASSVTGVAFYGYTF.

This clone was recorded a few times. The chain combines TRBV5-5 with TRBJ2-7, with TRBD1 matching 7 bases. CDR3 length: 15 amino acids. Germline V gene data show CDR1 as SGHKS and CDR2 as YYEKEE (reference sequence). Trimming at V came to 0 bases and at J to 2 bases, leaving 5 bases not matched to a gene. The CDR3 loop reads CASSLERGRPYEQYF. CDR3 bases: TGTGCCAGCAGCTTGGAGAGGGGGCGTCCCTACGAGCAGTACTTC.

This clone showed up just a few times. This CDR3 reads CASSLSENYEQYF. The CDR3 DNA sequence: TGTGCCAGCAGCTTATCGGAGAACTACGAGCAGTACTTC. The chain combines TRBV7-6 with TRBJ2-7; no clear D. This CDR3 region has 13 residues. Trimming took 2 bases from V and 3 from J, leaving 8 bases between them. In germline, CDR1 is SGHVS, CDR2 FNYEAQ.

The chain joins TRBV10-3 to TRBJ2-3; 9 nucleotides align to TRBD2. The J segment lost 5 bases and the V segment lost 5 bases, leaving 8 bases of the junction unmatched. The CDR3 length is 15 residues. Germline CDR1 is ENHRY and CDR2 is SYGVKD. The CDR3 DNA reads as TGTGCCATCAGTCATGGGACTAGCTTGGGAGATACGCAGTATTTT. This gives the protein CAISHGTSLGDTQYF.

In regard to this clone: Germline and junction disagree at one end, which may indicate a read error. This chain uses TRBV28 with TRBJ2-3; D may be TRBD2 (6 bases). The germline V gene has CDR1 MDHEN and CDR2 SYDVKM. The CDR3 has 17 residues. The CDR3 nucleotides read TGTGCCAGCAGTTTATGGAAAATTAGCGGTTACACAGATGCGCAGTATTTT. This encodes CASSLWKISGYTDAQYF.

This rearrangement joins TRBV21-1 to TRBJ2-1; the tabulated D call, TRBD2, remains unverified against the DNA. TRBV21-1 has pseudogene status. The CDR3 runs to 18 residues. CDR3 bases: TGTGCCAGCAGCAAAAGGCCCGGAGGGCAGCTCTCCTACAATGAGCAGTTCTTC. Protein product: CASSKRPGGQLSYNEQFF.

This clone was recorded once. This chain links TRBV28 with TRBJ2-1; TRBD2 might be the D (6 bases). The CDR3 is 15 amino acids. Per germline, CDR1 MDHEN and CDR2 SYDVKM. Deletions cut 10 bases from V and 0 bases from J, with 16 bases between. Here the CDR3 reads CAIVDGSGSYNEQFF. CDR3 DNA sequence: TGTGCCATCGTCGATGGTAGCGGCTCCTACAATGAGCAGTTCTTC.

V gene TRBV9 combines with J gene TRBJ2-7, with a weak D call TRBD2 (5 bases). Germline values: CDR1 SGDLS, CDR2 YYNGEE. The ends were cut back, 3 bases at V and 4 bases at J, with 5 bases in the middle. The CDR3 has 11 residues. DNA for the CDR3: TGTGCCAGCAGCGAGCGGTACGAGCAGTACTTC. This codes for CASSERYEQYF.

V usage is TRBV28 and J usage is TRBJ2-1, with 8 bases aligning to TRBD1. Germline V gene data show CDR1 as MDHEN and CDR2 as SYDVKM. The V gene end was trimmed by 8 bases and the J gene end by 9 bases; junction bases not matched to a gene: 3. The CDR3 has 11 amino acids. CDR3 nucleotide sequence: TGTGCCAGCTCAGGGGGCCGTGAGCAGTTCTTC. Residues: CASSGGREQFF.

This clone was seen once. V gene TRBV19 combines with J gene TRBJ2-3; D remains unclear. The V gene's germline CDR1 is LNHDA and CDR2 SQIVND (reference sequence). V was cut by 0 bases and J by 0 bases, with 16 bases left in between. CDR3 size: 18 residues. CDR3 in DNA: TGTGCCAGTAGTATAGATACCCGTAAGAGGCCGAGCACAGATACGCAGTATTTT. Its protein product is CASSIDTRKRPSTDTQYF.

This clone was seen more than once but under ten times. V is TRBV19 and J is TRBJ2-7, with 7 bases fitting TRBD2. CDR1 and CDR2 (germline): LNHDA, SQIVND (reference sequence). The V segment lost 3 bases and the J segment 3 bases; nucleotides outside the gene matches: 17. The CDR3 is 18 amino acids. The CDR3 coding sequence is TGTGCCAGTAGTATCTTTTATATTGTGGGCGGGAGAGTCTACGAGCAGTACTTC. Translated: CASSIFYIVGGRVYEQYF.

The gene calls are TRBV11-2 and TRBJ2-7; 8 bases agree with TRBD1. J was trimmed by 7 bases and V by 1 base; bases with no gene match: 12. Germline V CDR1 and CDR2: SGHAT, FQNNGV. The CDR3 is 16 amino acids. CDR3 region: CASSLGGQGVKLEQYF. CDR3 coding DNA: TGTGCCAGCAGCTTAGGCGGACAGGGCGTAAAATTGGAGCAGTACTTC.